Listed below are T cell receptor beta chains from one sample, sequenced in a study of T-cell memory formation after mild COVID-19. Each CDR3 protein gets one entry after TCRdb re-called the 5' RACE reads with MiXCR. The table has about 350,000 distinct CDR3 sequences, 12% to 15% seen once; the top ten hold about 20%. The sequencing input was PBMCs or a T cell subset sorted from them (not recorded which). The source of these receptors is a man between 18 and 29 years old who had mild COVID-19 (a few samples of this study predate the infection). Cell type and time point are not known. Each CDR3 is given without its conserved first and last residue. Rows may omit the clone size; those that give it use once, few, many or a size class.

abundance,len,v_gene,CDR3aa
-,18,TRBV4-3,ASSQDTSRGTGPFTGELF
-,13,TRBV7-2,ASKVLQGTGDTQY
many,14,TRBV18,ASSPKLLTTLPEAF
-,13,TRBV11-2,ASSSERTVIYEQY
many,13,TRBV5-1,ASSFRRQGNTEAF
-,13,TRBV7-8,ASSLGGAKGETQY
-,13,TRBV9,ASSEQGSGGNEQF
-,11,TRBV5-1,ASSGGQNYGYT
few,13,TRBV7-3,ASSYTGLGEETQY
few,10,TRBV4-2,ASSQEQGIAF
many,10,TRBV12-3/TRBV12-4,ASRFQGETQY
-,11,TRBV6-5,ASSRPRDTEAF
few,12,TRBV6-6,ASHSGAYNSPLH
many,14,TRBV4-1,ASSQETYPNTDTQY
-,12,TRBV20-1,SALIPLGYNEQF
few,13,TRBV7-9,ASSSYRGSNQPQH
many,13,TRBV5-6,ASRKQDLYVLSYT
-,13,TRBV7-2,ASSLSRDFNQPQH
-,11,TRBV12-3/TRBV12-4,ASSLMGGNEQF
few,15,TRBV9,ASSSDSSPSDLNGYT
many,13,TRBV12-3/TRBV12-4,ASSHGQGAYNEQF
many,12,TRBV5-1,ASSFMEGNTEAF
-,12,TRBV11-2,ASSAYRGVYEQY
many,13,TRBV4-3,ASSQDFGGGTEAF
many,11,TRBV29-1,SVEPGKGDTQY
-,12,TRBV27,ASSQRGVNTEAF
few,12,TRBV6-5,ASSRGTANYGYT
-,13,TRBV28,ASSLGWARSNEQF
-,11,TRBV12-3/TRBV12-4,ASSLAGAHEQY
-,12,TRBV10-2,ASSSSGSNQPQH
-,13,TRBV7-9,ASSPAGGVTNEQF
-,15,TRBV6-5,ASGPIPGMRSAGELF
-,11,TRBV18,ASSPQGQISQF
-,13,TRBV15,ATSELAGANNEQF
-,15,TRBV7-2,ASSHSTSGNGVNIQY
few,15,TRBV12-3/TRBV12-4,ASKFTDRYSYNSPLH
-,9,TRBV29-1,SVGGGSEQY
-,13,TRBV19,ASSPRTAKTYEQY
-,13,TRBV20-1,SAVTGGPPEWTQY